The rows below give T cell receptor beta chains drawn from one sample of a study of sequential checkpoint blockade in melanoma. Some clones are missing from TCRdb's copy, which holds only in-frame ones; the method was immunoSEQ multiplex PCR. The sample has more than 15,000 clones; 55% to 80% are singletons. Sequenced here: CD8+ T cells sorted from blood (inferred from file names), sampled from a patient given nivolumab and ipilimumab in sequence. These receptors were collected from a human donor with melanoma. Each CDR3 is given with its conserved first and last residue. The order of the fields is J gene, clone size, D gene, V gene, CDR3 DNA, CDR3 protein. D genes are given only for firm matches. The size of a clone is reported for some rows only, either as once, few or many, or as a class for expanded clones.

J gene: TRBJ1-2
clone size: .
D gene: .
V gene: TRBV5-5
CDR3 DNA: TGTGCCAGCAGCTTAATACGGACTGTCGGGAGCTATGGCTACACCTTC
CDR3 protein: CASSLIRTVGSYGYTF

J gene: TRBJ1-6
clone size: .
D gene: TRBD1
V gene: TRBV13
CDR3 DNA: TGTGCCAGCAGCACAGGGACAGGGTACCGTTCACCCCTCCACTTT
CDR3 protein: CASSTGTGYRSPLHF

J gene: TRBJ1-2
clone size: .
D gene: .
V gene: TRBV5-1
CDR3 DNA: TGCGCCAGCAGCTTGGGGGACAACCAGGGCTACACCTTC
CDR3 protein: CASSLGDNQGYTF

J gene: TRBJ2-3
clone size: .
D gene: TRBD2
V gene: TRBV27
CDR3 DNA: TGTGCCAGCAGTTCCCTCGGACTAGCGGGAGCTACGCAGTATTTT
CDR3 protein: CASSSLGLAGATQYF

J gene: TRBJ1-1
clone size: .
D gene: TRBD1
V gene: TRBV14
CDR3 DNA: TGTGCCAGCAGCCAAAGGGACAGGGCGAACACTGAAGCTTTCTTT
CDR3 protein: CASSQRDRANTEAFF

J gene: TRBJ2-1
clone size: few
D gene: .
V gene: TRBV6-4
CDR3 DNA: TGTGCCAGCAGTGAAGGAGCGGCTCACAATGAGCAGTTCTTC
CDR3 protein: CASSEGAAHNEQFF

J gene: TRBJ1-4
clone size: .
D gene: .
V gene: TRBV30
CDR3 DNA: TGTGCCTGGAGAGACAGAACTAATGAAAAACTGTTTTTT
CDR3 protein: CAWRDRTNEKLFF

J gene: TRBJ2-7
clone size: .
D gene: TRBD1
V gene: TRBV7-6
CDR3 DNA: TGTGCCAGCAGCTTAGATTTGGACAGGGCGTTCCTTGGGCAGTACTTC
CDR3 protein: CASSLDLDRAFLGQYF

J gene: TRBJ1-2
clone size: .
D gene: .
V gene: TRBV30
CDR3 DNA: TGTGCCTGGAGCCCTGGGGGGGCTAGGGGCTACACCTTC
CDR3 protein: CAWSPGGARGYTF

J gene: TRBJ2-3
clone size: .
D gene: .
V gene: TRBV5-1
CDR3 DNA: TGCGCCAGCAGCTTGTCGATCAAGGGAGGCACAGATACGCAGTATTTT
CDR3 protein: CASSLSIKGGTDTQYF

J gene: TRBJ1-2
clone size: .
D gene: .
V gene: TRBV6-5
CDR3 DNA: TGTGCCAGCACCTTGACAGAAGGGAATGGCTACACCTTC
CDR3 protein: CASTLTEGNGYTF

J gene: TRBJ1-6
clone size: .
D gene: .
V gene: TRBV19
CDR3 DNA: TGTGCCAGTAGTGCGGGTAAATATTCACCCCTCCACTTT
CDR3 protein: CASSAGKYSPLHF

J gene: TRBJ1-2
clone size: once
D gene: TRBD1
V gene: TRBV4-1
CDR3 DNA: TGCGCCAGCAGCCGAGGGACAGGGTCAGGGTATGGCTACACCTTC
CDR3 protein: CASSRGTGSGYGYTF

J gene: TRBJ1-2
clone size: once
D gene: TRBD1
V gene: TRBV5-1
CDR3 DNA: TGCGCCAGCAGCTTGGGTACCGGGACAGGGTGGTATGGCTACACCTTC
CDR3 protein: CASSLGTGTGWYGYTF

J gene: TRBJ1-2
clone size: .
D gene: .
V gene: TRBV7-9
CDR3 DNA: TGTGCCCAAGACGGCAGGGCACATGGCTACACCTTC
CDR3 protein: CAQDGRAHGYTF

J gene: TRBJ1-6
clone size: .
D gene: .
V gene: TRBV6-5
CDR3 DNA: TGTGCCAGCAGTCTATCCGGCGGACAGCCCCTCCACTTT
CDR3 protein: CASSLSGGQPLHF

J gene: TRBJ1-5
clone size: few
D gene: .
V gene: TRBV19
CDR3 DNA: TGTGCCAGTAGTGACAGACATAGCAATCAGCCCCAGCATTTT
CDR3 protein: CASSDRHSNQPQHF

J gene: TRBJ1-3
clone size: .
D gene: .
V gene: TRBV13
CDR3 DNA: TGTGCCAGCACCGTGGGGGGTACTGGAAACACCATATATTTT
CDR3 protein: CASTVGGTGNTIYF

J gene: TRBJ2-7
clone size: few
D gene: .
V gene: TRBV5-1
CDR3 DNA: TGCGCCAGCAACAATCTAGACTACGAGCAGTACTTC
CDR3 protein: CASNNLDYEQYF

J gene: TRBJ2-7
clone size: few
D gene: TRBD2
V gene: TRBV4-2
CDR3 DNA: TGTGCCAGCAGCCAAGGGGAAAAGGGGAGGGTCTTC
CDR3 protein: CASSQGEKGRVF

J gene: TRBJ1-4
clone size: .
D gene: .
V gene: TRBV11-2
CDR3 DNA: TGTGCCAGCAGCTTAGATCAGCGGACCCCCATCGAAAAACTGTTTTTT
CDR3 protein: CASSLDQRTPIEKLFF

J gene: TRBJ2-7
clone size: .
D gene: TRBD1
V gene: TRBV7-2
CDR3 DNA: TGTGCCAGCAGCTTAGCGCTAAGGGGGCGCACCAACGAGCAGTACTTC
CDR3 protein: CASSLALRGRTNEQYF

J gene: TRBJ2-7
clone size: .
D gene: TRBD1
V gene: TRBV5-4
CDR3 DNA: TGTGCCAGCCGGGACAGGTCTTCCTACGAGCAGTACTTC
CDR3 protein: CASRDRSSYEQYF

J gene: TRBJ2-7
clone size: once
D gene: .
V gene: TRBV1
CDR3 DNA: TGCACCAGCAGCCCTCCTGTAGCGGGAGACACCTACGAGCAGTACTTC
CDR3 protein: CTSSPPVAGDTYEQYF

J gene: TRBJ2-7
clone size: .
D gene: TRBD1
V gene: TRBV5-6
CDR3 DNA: TGTGCCAGCAGTCCGGGACAGGGACCCTACGAGCAGTACTTC
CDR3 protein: CASSPGQGPYEQYF

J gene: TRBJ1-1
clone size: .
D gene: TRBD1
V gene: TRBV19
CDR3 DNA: TGTGCCAGTACCCTCCGGACAGGGGTAATGAACACTGAAGCTTTCTTT
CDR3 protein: CASTLRTGVMNTEAFF

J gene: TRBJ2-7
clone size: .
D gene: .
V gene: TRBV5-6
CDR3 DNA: TGTGCCAGCAGCTTGGCGGCCAGGAGGGACGGCTACGAGCAGTACTTC
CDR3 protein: CASSLAARRDGYEQYF

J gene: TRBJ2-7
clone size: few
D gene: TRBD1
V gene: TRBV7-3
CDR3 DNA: TGTGCCAGCAGCTTAGCCCCGGGACAGTACGAGCAGTACTTC
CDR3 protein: CASSLAPGQYEQYF

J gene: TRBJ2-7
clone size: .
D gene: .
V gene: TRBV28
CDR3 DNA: TGTGCCAGCAGTCGGGATGGCCTCGAGCAGTACTTC
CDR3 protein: CASSRDGLEQYF

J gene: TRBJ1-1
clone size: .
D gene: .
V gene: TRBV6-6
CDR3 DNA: TGTGCCAGCAGTTACCGACACAAGTACACTGAAGCTTTCTTT
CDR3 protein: CASSYRHKYTEAFF

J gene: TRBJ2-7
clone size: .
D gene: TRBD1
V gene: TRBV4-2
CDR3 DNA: TGTGCCAGCAGCCTACCAGACAAGGGACAGGGGGAAGATCTCGAGCAGTACTTC
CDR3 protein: CASSLPDKGQGEDLEQYF

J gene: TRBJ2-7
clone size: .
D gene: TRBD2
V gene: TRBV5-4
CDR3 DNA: TGTGCCAGCAGCTCGCGCGGGAGTTCCTACGAGCAGTACTTC
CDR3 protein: CASSSRGSSYEQYF

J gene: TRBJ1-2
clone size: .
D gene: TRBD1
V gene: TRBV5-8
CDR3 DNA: TGTGCCAGCAGCCTACGGACAGGGAGAGTCATCGGCTACACCTTC
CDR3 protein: CASSLRTGRVIGYTF

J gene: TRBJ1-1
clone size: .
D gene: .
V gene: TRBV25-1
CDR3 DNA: TGTGCCAGCACGACGGGGGGGATTAACACTGAAGCTTTCTTT
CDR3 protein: CASTTGGINTEAFF

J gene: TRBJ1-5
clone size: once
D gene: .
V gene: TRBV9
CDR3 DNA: TGTGCCAGCAGCGTAGACGGACAGATTAATCAGCCCCAGCATTTT
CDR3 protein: CASSVDGQINQPQHF

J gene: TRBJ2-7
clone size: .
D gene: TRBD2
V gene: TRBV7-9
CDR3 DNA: TGTGCCAGCAGCCCCGGGGCGGGAGGAGCCTACGAGCAGTACTTC
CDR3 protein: CASSPGAGGAYEQYF

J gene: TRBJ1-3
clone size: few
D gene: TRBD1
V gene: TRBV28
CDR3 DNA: TGTGCCAGCAGTCCCACAGGGGGCTTAAACACCATATATTTT
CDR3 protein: CASSPTGGLNTIYF

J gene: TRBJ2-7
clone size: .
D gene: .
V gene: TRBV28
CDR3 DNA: TGTGCCAGCAGTTCGAGGTACTATCAATACTTC
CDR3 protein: CASSSRYYQYF

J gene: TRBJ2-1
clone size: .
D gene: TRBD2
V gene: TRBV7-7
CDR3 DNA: TGTGCTAGCAGCGAGGGACTAGCATTCGAGCAGTTCTTC
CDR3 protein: CASSEGLAFEQFF

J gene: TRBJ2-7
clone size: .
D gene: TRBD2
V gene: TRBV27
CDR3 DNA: TGTGCCAGCAGTTCGCGGGAGGTAGCCTCCTACGAGCAGTACTTC
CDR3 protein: CASSSREVASYEQYF

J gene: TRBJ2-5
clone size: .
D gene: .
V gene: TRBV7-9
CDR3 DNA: TGTGCCAGCAGCTTAGAACCATCGGGTTACCAAGAGACCCAGTACTTC
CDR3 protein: CASSLEPSGYQETQYF

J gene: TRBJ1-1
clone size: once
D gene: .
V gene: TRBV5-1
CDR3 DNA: TGCGCCAGCAGCTTGACGACAGTAATGAACACTGAAGCTTTCTTT
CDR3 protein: CASSLTTVMNTEAFF

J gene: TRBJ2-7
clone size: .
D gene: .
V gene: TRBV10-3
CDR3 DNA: TGTGCCATCACTTCGACTGATGTCCCTCGGGAGCAGTACTTC
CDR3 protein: CAITSTDVPREQYF

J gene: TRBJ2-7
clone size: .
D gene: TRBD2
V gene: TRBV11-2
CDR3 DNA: TGTGCCAGCAGCTTAGTTAGCGGGAGTGGCGAGCAGTACTTC
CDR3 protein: CASSLVSGSGEQYF

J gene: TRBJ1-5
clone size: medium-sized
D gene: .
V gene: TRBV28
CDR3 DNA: TGTGCCAGCAGTTTGGGGGAGGTAAGGCAGCCCCAGCATTTT
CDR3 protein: CASSLGEVRQPQHF

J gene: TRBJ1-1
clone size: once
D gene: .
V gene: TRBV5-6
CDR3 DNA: TGTGCCAGCAGATCTCACACTGAAGCTTTCTTT
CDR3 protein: CASRSHTEAFF